This T cell receptor (beta chain) was sequenced in a study of somatic mutations in cytotoxic T cells in rheumatoid arthritis. Study-level points and caveats: It was in rheumatoid arthritis patients, but not in healthy controls, that CD8+ clonality increased with age. Relative to age-matched healthy controls, rheumatoid arthritis patients did not differ significantly in CD8+ T-cell clonality.

The study pulled out CD4+ and CD8+ cells with positive magnetic bead selection and then checked their purity by flow cytometry. The CDR3 has 17 residues. Looked up from germline, CDR1 is MNHNS and CDR2 is SASEGT. The V gene lost 2 bases and the J gene lost 3 bases, with 17 bases spanning the gap. This clone was recorded only once. Its antigen is not identified. Measured with immunoSEQ multiplex PCR; TCRdb has only the in-frame clones, and not every one. This sample has roughly 4,500 clones, with around 70% found just once. The specimen was CD8+ T cells sorted from blood. The chain is built from TRBV6-1 and TRBJ2-1, with D perhaps TRBD1 (5 bases). This TCR was sampled from an adult with rheumatoid arthritis. The DNA of the CDR3 is TGTGCCAGCAGTGAACGTATTCAGGGAACTTTCTACAATGAGCAGTTCTTC. Encoded protein: CASSERIQGTFYNEQFF.